The 21 T cell receptor beta chains below all came from one sample that was sequenced in a study of blood T cell repertoires in COVID-19 (TCRdb year 2020). The library was built by means of the immunoSEQ multiplex PCR assay. Entries here come from immuneACCESS through TCRdb and include only in-frame sequences with V and J called. Some clones fail to appear in such tables; in the studies checked, an unresolved V gene covers under half of the shortfall, and the cause of the remainder is unknown. This sample lists about 170,000 clones; approximately 90% were detected once. Of the sample, roughly 3.7% is held by the ten largest clones. The sample comprised peripheral blood. The source of these receptors is a man aged 18 to 29 with active or convalescent COVID-19.

The chain joins TRBV3-1 (or the pseudogene TRBV3-2) to TRBJ1-1; maybe TRBD1 (6 bases). The germline gives CDR1 LGHDT, CDR2 YNNKEL (reference sequence). Trimming removed 3 bases from V and 9 bases from J, with 14 bases in between. The length of the CDR3 is 13 residues. The CDR3 sequence: CASSQRQDGKAFF. The CDR3 DNA is TGTGCCAGCAGCCAGAGACAGGATGGCAAAGCTTTCTTT.

This sequence joins TRBV7-2 and TRBJ2-1, with D possibly TRBD1 on 6 matching bases. V was shortened by 1 base and J by 4 bases, with 11 bases between the two germline ends. The CDR3 covers 15 residues. Germline V CDR1 and CDR2: SGHTA, FQGNSA. This CDR3 reads CASSLDRTDYNEQFF. DNA of the CDR3: TGTGCCAGCAGCTTAGATCGGACAGATTACAATGAGCAGTTCTTC.

The chain uses TRBV19 and TRBJ1-1, with TRBD1 as a possible D gene (6 bases). The CDR3 totals 13 residues. The V end was cut by 5 bases, the J end by 4 bases, with 11 bases between. Per germline, CDR1 LNHDA and CDR2 SQIVND (reference sequence). This chain's CDR3 is CASSSGRGTEAFF. CDR3 sequence (DNA): TGTGCCAGTAGTTCGGGCAGGGGCACTGAAGCTTTCTTT.

About this clone: The sample has other DNA sequences that encode this CDR3 too. The chain links TRBV28 to TRBJ2-3; 7 bases agree with TRBD1. Looked up from germline, CDR1 is MDHEN and CDR2 is SYDVKM. This CDR3 is built from 15 residues. The V segment lost 2 bases and the J segment 3 bases; nucleotides outside the gene matches: 5. The CDR3 nucleotides read TGTGCCAGCAGTTTAGAAGGGGGCGGGACAGATACGCAGTATTTT. Translated: CASSLEGGGTDTQYF.

The table lists this clone with a count of one. The V call is TRBV28, the J call TRBJ1-4, with 10 bases matching TRBD1. V lost 6 bases and J lost 8; bases outside the gene matches: 9. CDR3 length: 15 amino acids. Germline CDR1 and CDR2: MDHEN and SYDVKM. CDR3: CASSSTGTGVEKLFF. DNA for the CDR3: TGTGCCAGCAGCTCCACCGGGACAGGGGTCGAAAAACTGTTTTTT.

This clone was seen once. The V call is TRBV7-2, the J call TRBJ1-4, with 8 bases matching TRBD1. Germline V gene lookup returns CDR1 SGHTA and CDR2 FQGNSA. V trimming: 2 bases; J trimming: 5 bases; junction bases outside the gene matches: 7. The CDR3 spans 16 residues. CDR3 DNA: TGTGCCAGCAGCTTACCGACAGGGGCAGGGAATGAAAAACTGTTTTTT. Its translation is CASSLPTGAGNEKLFF.

The gene calls are TRBV30 and TRBJ2-6; unclear D gene. The V gene lost 7 bases and the J gene lost 3 bases, with 7 bases spanning the gap. The CDR3 is 12 amino acids. Germline CDR1 is GTSNPN and CDR2 is SVGIG (reference sequence). The CDR3 sequence: CAFPGGANVLTF. The CDR3 DNA sequence: TGTGCCTTCCCAGGTGGGGCCAACGTCCTGACTTTC.

A single count supports this clone. The chain uses TRBV11-3 and TRBJ2-1; D may be TRBD1 (6 bases). The CDR3 has 14 amino acids. Germline CDR1 SGHNT, CDR2 YENEEA. Deletions cut 5 bases from V and 1 base from J, with 9 bases between. The CDR3 spells CASSGGLSYNEQFF. The CDR3 DNA sequence: TGTGCCAGCAGCGGGGGCCTATCCTACAATGAGCAGTTCTTC.

This clone has a handful of counts. The J gene is TRBJ2-2, the V gene TRBV19, with D uncertain. Trimming pared 6 bases from V and 0 bases from J, leaving 11 bases between. The germline V gene encodes CDR1 LNHDA and CDR2 SQIVND (reference sequence). CDR3 length: 15 residues. CDR3 loop: CASRLASSNTGELFF. DNA for the CDR3: TGTGCCAGTAGGCTGGCCTCCTCGAACACCGGGGAGCTGTTTTTT.

DNA for the CDR3: TGTGCCAGCAGCTTAGGACCACAGGGAAACACCATATATTTT. It specifies CASSLGPQGNTIYF. The chain carries TRBV7-2 and TRBJ1-3; D is unclear. The V gene lost 1 base and the J gene lost 4 bases, with 8 bases spanning the gap. The CDR3 is 14 amino acids. Per the germline V gene, CDR1 is SGHTA and CDR2 is FQGNSA. Looking up the rest from reference TRBV7-2 and TRBJ1-3 gives the full variable domain: GAGVSQSPSNKVTEKGKDVELRCDPISGHTALYWYRQSLGQGLEFLIYFQGNSAPDKSGLPSDRFSAERTGGSVSTLTIQRTQQEDSAVYLCASSLGPQGNTIYFGEGSWLTVV.

The V gene is TRBV10-2, the J gene TRBJ2-1; D might be TRBD2 (6 bases). Trimming removed 6 bases at V and 9 bases at J, with 15 bases between. Germline lookup yields CDR1 WSHSY and CDR2 SAAADI. CDR3 length: 13 residues. CDR3 nucleotide sequence: TGCGCCAGCAGCGGGACTCTTATAACTGAGCAGTTCTTC. It codes for CASSGTLITEQFF.

This clone was recorded only once. The rearrangement links TRBV15 to TRBJ1-6, with 7 bases fitting TRBD1. Germline loops: CDR1 LNHNV, CDR2 YYDKDF (reference sequence). Trimming took 5 bases from V and 10 from J; bases not matched to a gene: 11. CDR3 length: 15 amino acids. For the CDR3, the DNA is TGTGCCACCAGCTTTCGACAGGGAAGTTCCTCACCCCTCCACTTT. This encodes CATSFRQGSSSPLHF.

The rearrangement links TRBV2 to TRBJ1-5; no clear D gene. Germline V gene data show CDR1 as SNHLY and CDR2 as FYNNEI. This CDR3 region has 14 residues. V shed 11 bases and J shed 2 bases, with 16 bases lying between them. The CDR3 spells CAGHNGMGNQPQHF. The CDR3, as DNA: TGTGCCGGGCACAACGGGATGGGCAATCAGCCCCAGCATTTT.

This chain connects TRBV7-8 to TRBJ2-1; 10 bases fit TRBD2. V lost 5 bases and J lost 6; bases outside the gene matches: 7. The CDR3 is 15 residues long. CDR1 and CDR2 (germline): SGHVS, FQNEAQ. CDR3 residues: CASSTLAGVGNEQFF. For the CDR3, the DNA is TGTGCCAGCAGCACGCTAGCGGGAGTCGGCAATGAGCAGTTCTTC.

This clone was seen once. The same CDR3 can be traced to other DNA sequences in this sample. The V call is TRBV6-5, the J call TRBJ1-2; tentatively, D is TRBD1 (6 bases). CDR3 length: 12 amino acids. The germline CDR1 and CDR2 sequences are MNHEY and SVGAGI. V lost 6 bases and J lost 2, with 7 bases in between. In nucleotides, the CDR3 is TGTGCCAGCAGCCAGGGGAACTATGGCTACACCTTC. The encoded protein is CASSQGNYGYTF.

This sequence joins TRBV5-1 and TRBJ2-7, with a weak D call TRBD1 (5 bases). The CDR3 consists of 13 residues. The V and J ends lost 4 bases and 3 bases respectively, with 11 bases between them. CDR1 and CDR2 from the germline V gene are SGHRS and YFSETQ. The CDR3 reads CASSLEDSYEQYV. The CDR3 nucleotides read TGCGCCAGCAGCCTGGAAGACAGCTACGAGCAGTACGTC.

In DNA, the CDR3 is TGTGCCAGCAGCCCGCAGGGGGCCTCTGGAAACACCATATATTTT. Its protein is CASSPQGASGNTIYF. This chain uses TRBV11-2 with TRBJ1-3; 8 nucleotides align to TRBD1. Unmatched junction bases numbered 3, after V lost 5 bases and J lost 0 bases. Germline CDR1 SGHAT, CDR2 FQNNGV. This CDR3 has 15 residues.

V and J are TRBV5-1 and TRBJ1-4, with 8 bases lining up with TRBD1. V lost 2 bases and J lost 7; bases outside the gene matches: 7. The CDR3 totals 15 residues. CDR1 and CDR2 from the germline V gene are SGHRS and YFSETQ. The CDR3 DNA sequence: TGCGCCAGCAGCTTTCAAGGACAGGGAGGTGAAAAACTGTTTTTT. Translated: CASSFQGQGGEKLFF.

The chain carries TRBV5-6 and TRBJ1-3; D call uncertain. Looked up from germline, CDR1 is SGHDT and CDR2 is YYEEEE. The CDR3 length is 15 residues. V was cut by 1 base and J by 4 bases, with 12 bases left in between. In DNA, the CDR3 is TGTGCCAGCAGCTTGTTCGCTGCCGGGGGAAACACCATATATTTT. This gives the protein CASSLFAAGGNTIYF.

The V gene is TRBV27, the J gene TRBJ2-7, with D possibly matching TRBD2 (6 bases). Trimming pared 3 bases from V and 3 bases from J, leaving 12 bases between. Germline assignment: CDR1 MNHEY and CDR2 SMNVEV (reference sequence). There are 14 residues in the CDR3. DNA for the CDR3: TGTGCCAGCAGTTTCGGGGACTCCCGCTACGAGCAGTACTTC. Translation: CASSFGDSRYEQYF.

The chain links TRBV5-1 to TRBJ2-1, with TRBD2 identical over 12 bases. J gave up 4 bases and V 4 bases, and 6 bases lay outside the gene matches. The germline CDR1 and CDR2 sequences are SGHRS and YFSETQ. The CDR3 has 16 amino acids. The CDR3 region has the DNA TGCGCCAGCAGCCCCGAGACTAGCGGGGGATACAATGAGCAGTTCTTC. Its protein product is CASSPETSGGYNEQFF.